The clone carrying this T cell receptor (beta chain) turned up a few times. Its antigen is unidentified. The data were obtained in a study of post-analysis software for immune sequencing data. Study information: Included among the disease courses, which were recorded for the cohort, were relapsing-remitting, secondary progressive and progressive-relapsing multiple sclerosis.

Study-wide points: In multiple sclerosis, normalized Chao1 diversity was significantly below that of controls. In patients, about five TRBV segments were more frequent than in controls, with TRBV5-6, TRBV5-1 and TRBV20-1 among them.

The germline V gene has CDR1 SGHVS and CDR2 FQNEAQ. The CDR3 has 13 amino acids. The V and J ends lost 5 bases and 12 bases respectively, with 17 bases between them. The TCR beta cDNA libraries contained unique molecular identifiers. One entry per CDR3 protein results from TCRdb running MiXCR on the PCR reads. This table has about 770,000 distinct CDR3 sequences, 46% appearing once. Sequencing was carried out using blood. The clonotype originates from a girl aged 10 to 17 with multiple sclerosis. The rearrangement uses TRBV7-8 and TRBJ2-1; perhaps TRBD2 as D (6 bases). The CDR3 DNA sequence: TGTGCCAGCAGCATCGACTGGCGGGACTCGCAGTTCTTC. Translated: CASSIDWRDSQFF.